These 31 T cell receptor beta chains came from one sample sequenced in a study of blood T cell repertoires in COVID-19. The table came from immunoSEQ multiplex PCR; TCRdb's copy has only in-frame clones and leaves some out. The sample has about 260,000 clones, 70% to 90% seen once. Sequencing used peripheral blood. The receptors shown here come from a woman in her 40s with acute or convalescent COVID-19.

V is TRBV18 and J is TRBJ2-5; 8 bases are a match to TRBD1. This CDR3 has 16 residues. V dropped 1 base and J dropped 1; count of bases not matched to a gene: 5. Germline lookup yields CDR1 KGHSH and CDR2 LQKENI. DNA for the CDR3: TGTGCCAGCTCACCACTGGTGACAGGGGCCCAAGAGACCCAGTACTTC. Translated, it gives CASSPLVTGAQETQYF.

The chain employs TRBV11-2 and TRBJ2-1; possible D gene TRBD2, 5 bases. The CDR3 extends over 15 amino acids. Trimming removed 2 bases from V and 10 bases from J, with 18 bases in between. The germline V gene encodes CDR1 SGHAT and CDR2 FQNNGV. As DNA, the CDR3 is TGTGCCAGCAGCTTAAGGGTTCGGGGTCAGACCGAGCAGTTCTTC. Amino acids: CASSLRVRGQTEQFF.

In regard to this clone: Other DNA sequences within the sample encode an identical CDR3. V is TRBV19 and J is TRBJ1-4; TRBD1 matches 7 bases. Per germline, CDR1 LNHDA and CDR2 SQIVND (reference sequence). V lost 4 bases and J lost 2; bases outside the gene matches: 1. This CDR3 spans 14 amino acids. CDR3 in DNA: TGTGCCAGTAGTACAGGGGGGACTAATGAAAAACTGTTTTTT. Protein sequence: CASSTGGTNEKLFF.

The chain couples TRBV6-2 or TRBV6-3 to TRBJ2-3, with D uncertain. Germline values: CDR1 MNHEY, CDR2 SVGEGT. V was pared by 1 base and J by 8 bases, with 4 bases between. The CDR3 runs to 11 residues. In nucleotides, the CDR3 is TGTGCCAGCAGTTACTTCGGTACGCAGTATTTT. It yields the protein CASSYFGTQYF.

As regards this clone: The sample holds other DNA sequences that translate to the same CDR3. V gene TRBV28 combines with J gene TRBJ1-2; 8 bases are a match to TRBD1. Germline loops: CDR1 MDHEN, CDR2 SYDVKM. The CDR3 contains 13 residues. After removal of 6 bases from V and 2 bases from J, the junction contained 2 bases not matched to a gene. As DNA, the CDR3 is TGTGCCAGCAGGGACAGGGCGAACTATGGCTACACCTTC. It specifies CASRDRANYGYTF.

The chain carries TRBV18 and TRBJ1-1; possibly TRBD1 for D (5 bases). With 3 bases removed from V and 2 bases from J, the gap between germline ends came to 13 bases. CDR1 is KGHSH and CDR2 is LQKENI in the germline V gene. The CDR3 sequence is 15 residues long. The CDR3 sequence: CASSPSAGINTEAFF. DNA for the CDR3: TGTGCCAGCTCACCTTCTGCAGGGATCAACACTGAAGCTTTCTTT.

The chain joins TRBV5-4 to TRBJ2-5, with TRBD2 as a possible D gene (7 bases). Trimming removed 4 bases at V and 7 bases at J, with 23 bases between. This CDR3 spans 16 amino acids. Germline V gene sequence: CDR1 SGHNT, CDR2 YYREEE (reference sequence). CDR3 nucleotide sequence: TGTGCCAGCAGCCCGGGGGGCGGACACATTAAAGGGACCCAGTACTTC. Translated: CASSPGGGHIKGTQYF. The full variable domain, in which reference TRBV5-4 and TRBJ2-5 provide the parts outside the CDR3, is ETGVTQSPTHLIKTRGQQVTLRCSSQSGHNTVSWYQQALGQGPQFIFQYYREEENGRGNFPPRFSGLQFPNYSSELNVNALELDDSALYLCASSPGGGHIKGTQYFGPGTRLLVL.

This chain links TRBV9 with TRBJ1-1; D might be TRBD1 (6 bases). Deletions cut 0 bases from V and 1 base from J, with 10 bases between. In germline, CDR1 is SGDLS, CDR2 YYNGEE. This CDR3 comprises 15 residues. The CDR3 nucleotides are TGTGCCAGCAGCGTAGCGTTAGGGGGGAACACTGAAGCTTTCTTT. It specifies CASSVALGGNTEAFF.

The J gene is TRBJ1-3, the V gene TRBV19; D ambiguous. Germline V CDR1 and CDR2: LNHDA, SQIVND (reference sequence). The CDR3 totals 15 residues. Trimming stripped 4 bases from V and 4 bases from J, with 14 bases between. The CDR3 nucleotides are TGTGCCAGTAGTACTGTCAGGAAAATCGGAAACACCATATATTTT. Protein sequence: CASSTVRKIGNTIYF.

The count of this clone is one. The chain is built from TRBV2 and TRBJ1-3, with D possibly matching TRBD1 (6 bases). CDR1 is SNHLY, CDR2 FYNNEI, per germline. Trimming pared 4 bases from V and 5 bases from J, leaving 15 bases between. The CDR3 length is 15 residues. The CDR3 nucleotides are TGTGCCAGCAGTGTTGAACAGGGCATTAGAAACACCATATATTTT. The encoded protein is CASSVEQGIRNTIYF.

The rearrangement links TRBV25-1 to TRBJ1-2; 7 nucleotides agree with TRBD1. Germline CDR1 and CDR2: MGHDK and SYGVNS. V trimming: 6 bases; J trimming: 4 bases; junction bases outside the gene matches: 5. The length of the CDR3 is 13 residues. The DNA for the CDR3 is TGTGCCAGCAGCACCTCAGGGGGCTATGGCTACACCTTC. It encodes CASSTSGGYGYTF.

The gene calls are TRBV7-9 and TRBJ2-1, with 12 bases aligning to TRBD2. The germline CDR1 and CDR2 sequences are SEHNR and FQNEAQ (reference sequence). V lost 1 base to trimming and J lost 5 bases; unmatched junction nucleotides: 0. CDR3 length: 15 residues. The CDR3: CASSLGLAGDNEQFF. DNA of the CDR3: TGTGCCAGCAGCTTAGGACTAGCGGGGGACAATGAGCAGTTCTTC.

V and J are TRBV10-3 and TRBJ2-5, with 8 bases fitting TRBD1. This CDR3 is 16 amino acids long. V trimming: 1 base; J trimming: 5 bases; junction bases outside the gene matches: 9. From germline, CDR1 is ENHRY and CDR2 SYGVKD. The DNA of the CDR3 is TGTGCCATCAGTGAGTTTTACGACAGGGGTCGGGAGACCCAGTACTTC. Residues: CAISEFYDRGRETQYF.

This chain links TRBV5-1 with TRBJ2-2; D ambiguous. This CDR3 has 16 amino acids. V was clipped by 4 bases and J by 4 bases, with 17 bases between them. In germline, CDR1 is SGHRS, CDR2 YFSETQ. The CDR3 sequence is CASSLSTGGVTGELFF. CDR3 DNA: TGCGCCAGCAGCCTCTCCACCGGCGGCGTCACCGGGGAGCTGTTTTTT. The whole variable domain, filled in from reference TRBV5-1 and TRBJ2-2, reads KAGVTQTPRYLIKTRGQQVTLSCSPISGHRSVSWYQQTPGQGLQFLFEYFSETQRNKGNFPGRFSGRQFSNSRSEMNVSTLELGDSALYLCASSLSTGGVTGELFFGEGSRLTVL.

The V call is TRBV29-1, the J call TRBJ2-3, with 10 bases identical to TRBD2. Trimming took 7 bases from V and 2 from J; bases not matched to a gene: 9. Germline values: CDR1 SQVTM, CDR2 ANQGSEA. This CDR3 is built from 15 residues. The CDR3 DNA sequence: TGCAGCGCTCACCGGACTAGCGGAACCACAGATACGCAGTATTTT. This sequence encodes CSAHRTSGTTDTQYF.

This clone appeared a single time. The chain combines TRBV9 with TRBJ1-6, with D perhaps matching TRBD1 (5 bases). The germline V and J ends were trimmed by 4 bases and 1 base, with 9 bases remaining between them. Germline CDR1 SGDLS, CDR2 YYNGEE. CDR3 size: 15 residues. The CDR3 is CASSRGGSYNSPLHF. CDR3 nucleotide sequence: TGTGCCAGCAGCCGGGGGGGGTCCTATAATTCACCCCTCCACTTT.

This clone was seen a handful of times. The V call is TRBV19, the J call TRBJ1-2; weak D call: TRBD1 (5 bases). The V and J ends lost 8 bases and 5 bases respectively, with 18 bases between them. The CDR3 covers 14 residues. The germline V gene has CDR1 LNHDA and CDR2 SQIVND (reference sequence). CDR3: CASPPPTDLYGYTF. The CDR3 nucleotides read TGTGCCAGTCCCCCTCCGACAGATTTATATGGCTACACCTTC. The variable domain in full, completed from reference TRBV19 and TRBJ1-2, reads DGGITQSPKYLFRKEGQNVTLSCEQNLNHDAMYWYRQDPGQGLRLIYYSQIVNDFQKGDIAEGYSVSREKKESFPLTVTSAQKNPTAFYLCASPPPTDLYGYTFGSGTRLTVV.

The chain uses TRBV12-3 or TRBV12-4 and TRBJ1-2, with TRBD1 identical over 7 bases. The CDR3 has 13 residues. V lost 3 bases to trimming and J lost 5 bases; unmatched junction nucleotides: 3. The CDR3 reads CASSLGQKYGYTF. The DNA of the CDR3 is TGTGCCAGCAGTTTGGGACAGAAATATGGCTACACCTTC.

Note on this clone: The same CDR3 also results from other DNA sequences found in this sample. J is TRBJ2-3 and V is TRBV2, with 9 bases identical to TRBD2. The V segment lost 6 bases and the J segment 3 bases; nucleotides outside the gene matches: 1. This CDR3 has 13 amino acids. Per the germline V gene, CDR1 is SNHLY and CDR2 is FYNNEI. The CDR3 nucleotides read TGTGCCAGCAGGGGACTAGCTACAGATACGCAGTATTTT. Its protein is CASRGLATDTQYF. The complete variable domain, with remaining parts taken from reference TRBV2 and TRBJ2-3, reads EPEVTQTPSHQVTQMGQEVILRCVPISNHLYFYWYRQILGQKVEFLVSFYNNEISEKSEIFDDQFSVERPDGSNFTLKIRSTKLEDSAMYFCASRGLATDTQYFGPGTRLTVL.

This rearrangement joins TRBV15 to TRBJ1-3, with 7 bases identical to TRBD1. Trimming took 3 bases from V and 7 from J; bases not matched to a gene: 6. Germline V gene sequence: CDR1 LNHNV, CDR2 YYDKDF (reference sequence). The CDR3 contains 14 residues. CDR3 amino acids: CATSRRQGSNTIYF. The DNA of the CDR3 is TGTGCCACCAGCAGGCGACAGGGTTCGAACACCATATATTTT.

The chain combines TRBV29-1 with TRBJ2-2, with 9 bases fitting TRBD1. The CDR3 consists of 14 residues. Germline trimming cut 7 bases from V and 6 bases from J; bases unmatched to any gene: 9. Germline V gene lookup returns CDR1 SQVTM and CDR2 ANQGSEA. CDR3 region: CSAENRGQAGELFF. The CDR3 nucleotides are TGCAGCGCCGAAAACAGGGGGCAGGCCGGGGAGCTGTTTTTT.

The genes are TRBV6-5 and TRBJ1-2, with TRBD1 as a possible D gene (5 bases). The CDR3 is 12 residues long. Deletions cut 7 bases from V and 8 bases from J, with 14 bases between. CDR1 is MNHEY, CDR2 SVGAGI, per germline. CDR3 protein: CASKLRAGGYTF. CDR3 nucleotide sequence: TGTGCCAGCAAACTCAGGGCTGGCGGCTACACCTTC.

The chain carries TRBV30 and TRBJ1-2; no clear D. Germline V CDR1 and CDR2: GTSNPN, SVGIG (reference sequence). The CDR3 contains 11 residues. V was pared by 1 base and J by 5 bases, with 5 bases between. The CDR3 bases are TGTGCCTGGAGTGCAGATTATGGCTACACCTTC. This codes for CAWSADYGYTF. The full variable domain, in which reference TRBV30 and TRBJ1-2 provide the parts outside the CDR3, is SQTIHQWPATLVQPVGSPLSLECTVEGTSNPNLYWYRQAAGRGLQLLFYSVGIGQISSEVPQNLSASRPQDRQFILSSKKLLLSDSGFYLCAWSADYGYTFGSGTRLTVV.

V and J are TRBV5-1 and TRBJ1-5; D is ambiguous. Germline values: CDR1 SGHRS, CDR2 YFSETQ. V was shortened by 2 bases and J by 9 bases, with 12 bases between the two germline ends. This CDR3 spans 13 amino acids. The CDR3 loop reads CASSLRTDSPQHF. The CDR3 DNA follows: TGCGCCAGCAGCTTAAGGACGGACTCGCCCCAGCATTTT.

V is TRBV24-1 and J is TRBJ2-3; 14 bases fit TRBD2. In germline, CDR1 is KGHDR, CDR2 SFDVKD. The CDR3 runs 18 residues. The V and J ends lost 2 bases and 0 bases, in that order; junction bases with no gene match: 3. The CDR3 loop is CATSDWTSGGSSTDTQYF. The CDR3 DNA reads as TGTGCCACCAGTGATTGGACTAGCGGGGGGTCTAGCACAGATACGCAGTATTTT.

The rearrangement joins TRBV5-6 to TRBJ2-1; 10 bases line up with TRBD1. This CDR3 contains 14 residues. The junction had 6 bases not matched to a gene; V was cut back by 4 bases and J by 8 bases. Germline V gives CDR1 SGHDT, CDR2 YYEEEE. The CDR3 region is CASSPGQGFYEQFF. As DNA, the CDR3 is TGTGCCAGCAGCCCGGGACAGGGGTTCTATGAGCAGTTCTTC.

V gene TRBV6-5 combines with J gene TRBJ2-2; 8 positions agree with TRBD2. Trimming cost V 6 bases and J 3 bases; bases outside gene matches: 6. Per germline, CDR1 MNHEY and CDR2 SVGAGI. The CDR3 sequence is 15 residues long. CDR3 sequence (DNA): TGTGCCAGCAGCGGGCGGGGGGACCACACCGGGGAGCTGTTTTTT. This gives the protein CASSGRGDHTGELFF.

The DNA for the CDR3 is TGTGCCAGCAGGCCACAGGGGTTTAATTCACCCCTCCACTTT. Protein product: CASRPQGFNSPLHF. J is TRBJ1-6 and V is TRBV7-2, with 7 bases identical to TRBD1. Trimming at V came to 6 bases and at J to 6 bases, leaving 5 bases not matched to a gene. Germline V gene lookup returns CDR1 SGHTA and CDR2 FQGNSA. The CDR3 extends over 14 amino acids.

V and J are TRBV25-1 and TRBJ1-1; 7 bases are shared with TRBD1. Germline V gene sequence: CDR1 MGHDK, CDR2 SYGVNS. The V gene end was trimmed by 7 bases and the J gene end by 1 base; junction bases not matched to a gene: 15. This CDR3 is built from 17 residues. The CDR3 bases are TGTGCCAGCATCAACTCCAGGGGGGCGAAGGGGAACACTGAAGCTTTCTTT. Amino acid sequence: CASINSRGAKGNTEAFF.

This chain links TRBV11-2 with TRBJ1-1; possibly TRBD1 for D (6 bases). The CDR3 runs to 17 residues. Between the trimmed V and J ends, which lost 4 bases and 0 bases, there was a span of 18 bases. Germline V gene lookup returns CDR1 SGHAT and CDR2 FQNNGV. In nucleotides, the CDR3 is TGTGCCAGCAGCTCACTATCCTTACAGGGAATGAACACTGAAGCTTTCTTT. Residues: CASSSLSLQGMNTEAFF.

The rearrangement uses TRBV30 and TRBJ2-1, with D perhaps TRBD2 (7 bases). This CDR3 is built from 13 residues. CDR1 and CDR2 (germline): GTSNPN, SVGIG (reference sequence). V dropped 0 bases and J dropped 9 bases, with 12 bases sitting between them. This CDR3 reads CAWSVEGGSEQFF. The CDR3 DNA reads TGTGCCTGGAGTGTCGAGGGGGGGAGTGAGCAGTTCTTC.